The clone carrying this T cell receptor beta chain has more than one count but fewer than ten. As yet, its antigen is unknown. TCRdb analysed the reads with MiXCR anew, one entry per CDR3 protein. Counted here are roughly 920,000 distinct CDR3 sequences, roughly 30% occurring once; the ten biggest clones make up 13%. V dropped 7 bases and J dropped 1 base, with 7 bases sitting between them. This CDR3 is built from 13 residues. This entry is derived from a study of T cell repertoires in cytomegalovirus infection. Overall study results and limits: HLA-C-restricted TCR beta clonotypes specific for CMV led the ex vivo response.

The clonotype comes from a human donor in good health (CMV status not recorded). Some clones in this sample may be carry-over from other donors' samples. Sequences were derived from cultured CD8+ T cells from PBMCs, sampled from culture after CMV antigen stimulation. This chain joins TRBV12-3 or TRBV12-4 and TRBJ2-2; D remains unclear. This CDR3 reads CASKDLNTGELFF. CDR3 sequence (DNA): TGTGCCAGCAAGGACCTGAACACCGGGGAGCTGTTTTTT.